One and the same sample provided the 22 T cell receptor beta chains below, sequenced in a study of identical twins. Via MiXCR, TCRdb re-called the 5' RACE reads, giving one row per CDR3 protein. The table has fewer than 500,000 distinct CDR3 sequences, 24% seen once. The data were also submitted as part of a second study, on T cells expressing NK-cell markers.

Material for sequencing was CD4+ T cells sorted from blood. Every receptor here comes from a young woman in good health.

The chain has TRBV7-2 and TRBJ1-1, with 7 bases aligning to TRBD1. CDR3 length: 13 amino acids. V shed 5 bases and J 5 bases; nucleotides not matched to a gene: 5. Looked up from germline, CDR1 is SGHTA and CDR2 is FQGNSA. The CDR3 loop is CASSQTGATEAFF. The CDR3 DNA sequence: TGTGCCAGCAGCCAAACAGGGGCAACTGAAGCTTTCTTT.

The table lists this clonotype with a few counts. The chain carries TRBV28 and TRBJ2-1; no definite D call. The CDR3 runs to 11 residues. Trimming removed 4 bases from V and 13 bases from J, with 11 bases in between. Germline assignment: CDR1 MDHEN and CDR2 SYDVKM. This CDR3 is CASSSSGLQFF. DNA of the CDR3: TGTGCCAGCAGTTCCTCAGGCTTACAGTTCTTC. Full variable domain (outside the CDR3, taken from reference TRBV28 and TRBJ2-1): DVKVTQSSRYLVKRTGEKVFLECVQDMDHENMFWYRQDPGLGLRLIYFSYDVKMKEKGDIPEGYSVSREKKERFSLILESASTNQTSMYLCASSSSGLQFFGPGTRLTVL.

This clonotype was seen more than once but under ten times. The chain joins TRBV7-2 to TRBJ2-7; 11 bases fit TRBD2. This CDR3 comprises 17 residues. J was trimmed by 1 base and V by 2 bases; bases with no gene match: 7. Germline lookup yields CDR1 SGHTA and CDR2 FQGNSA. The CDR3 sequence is CASSLQTSGTYSYEQYF. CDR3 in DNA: TGTGCCAGCAGCTTACAGACTAGCGGGACCTATTCCTACGAGCAGTACTTC.

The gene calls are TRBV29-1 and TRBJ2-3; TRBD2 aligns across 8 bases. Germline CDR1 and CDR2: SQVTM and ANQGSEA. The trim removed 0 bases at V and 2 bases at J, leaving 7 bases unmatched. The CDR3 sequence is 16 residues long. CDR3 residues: CSVEDPLAGYTDTQYF. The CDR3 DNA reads TGCAGCGTTGAAGACCCTTTAGCGGGGTACACAGATACGCAGTATTTT.

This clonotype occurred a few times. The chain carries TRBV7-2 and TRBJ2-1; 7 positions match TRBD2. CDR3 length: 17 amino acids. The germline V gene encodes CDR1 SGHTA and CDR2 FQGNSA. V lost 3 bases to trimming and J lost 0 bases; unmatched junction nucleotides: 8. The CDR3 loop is CASSLGGLWSSYNEQFF. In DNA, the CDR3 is TGTGCCAGCAGCTTGGGGGGACTATGGAGCTCCTACAATGAGCAGTTCTTC. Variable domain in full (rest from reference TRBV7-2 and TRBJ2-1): GAGVSQSPSNKVTEKGKDVELRCDPISGHTALYWYRQSLGQGLEFLIYFQGNSAPDKSGLPSDRFSAERTGGSVSTLTIQRTQQEDSAVYLCASSLGGLWSSYNEQFFGPGTRLTVL.

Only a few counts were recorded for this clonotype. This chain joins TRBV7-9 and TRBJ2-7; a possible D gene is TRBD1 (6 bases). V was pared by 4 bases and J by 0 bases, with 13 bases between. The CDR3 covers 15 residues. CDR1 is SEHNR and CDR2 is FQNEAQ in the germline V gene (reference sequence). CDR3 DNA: TGTGCCAGCAGCTCCGATGACAGGTACTCCTACGAGCAGTACTTC. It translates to CASSSDDRYSYEQYF.

CDR3 sequence (DNA): TGCAGTGCTAGTCGGCAGCGTCTCAATGAGCAGTTCTTC. This translates into CSASRQRLNEQFF. The chain couples TRBV20-1 to TRBJ2-1; D is ambiguous. Germline V gene lookup returns CDR1 DFQATT and CDR2 SNEGSKA (reference sequence). V dropped 3 bases and J dropped 6 bases, with 12 bases sitting between them. This CDR3 is 13 amino acids long.

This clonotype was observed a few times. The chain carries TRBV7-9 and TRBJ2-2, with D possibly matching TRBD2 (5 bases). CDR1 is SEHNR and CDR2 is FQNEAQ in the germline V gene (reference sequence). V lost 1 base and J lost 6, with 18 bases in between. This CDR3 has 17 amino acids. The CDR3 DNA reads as TGTGCCAGCAGCTTAGGTTCCCCCGGGAAAAGGGCCGGGGAGCTGTTTTTT. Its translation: CASSLGSPGKRAGELFF.

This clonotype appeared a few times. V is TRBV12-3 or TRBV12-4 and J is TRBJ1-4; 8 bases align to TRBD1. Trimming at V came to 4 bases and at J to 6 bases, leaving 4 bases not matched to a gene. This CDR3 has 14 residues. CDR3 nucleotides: TGTGCCAGCAGTTCCAGGGGGCTTGATGAAAAACTGTTTTTT. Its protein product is CASSSRGLDEKLFF.

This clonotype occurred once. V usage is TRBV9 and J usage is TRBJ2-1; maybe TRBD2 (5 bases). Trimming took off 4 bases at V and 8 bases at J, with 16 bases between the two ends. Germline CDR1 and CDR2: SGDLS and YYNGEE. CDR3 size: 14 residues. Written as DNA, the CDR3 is TGTGCCAGCAGCTCCCCGGGAATCGTCGATGAGCAGTTCTTC. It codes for CASSSPGIVDEQFF.

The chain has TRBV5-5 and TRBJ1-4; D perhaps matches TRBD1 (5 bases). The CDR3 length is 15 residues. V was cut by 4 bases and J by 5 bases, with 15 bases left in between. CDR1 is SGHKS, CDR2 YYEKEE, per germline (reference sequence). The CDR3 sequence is CASSLGQGGNEKLFF. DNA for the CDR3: TGTGCCAGCAGCCTGGGTCAGGGCGGGAATGAAAAACTGTTTTTT.

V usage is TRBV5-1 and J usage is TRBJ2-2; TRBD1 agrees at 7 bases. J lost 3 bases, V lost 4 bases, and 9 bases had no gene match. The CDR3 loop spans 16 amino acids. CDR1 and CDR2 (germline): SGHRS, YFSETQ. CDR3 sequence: CASSPSRQGHTGELFF. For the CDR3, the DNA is TGCGCCAGCAGCCCATCCCGACAGGGACACACCGGGGAGCTGTTTTTT.

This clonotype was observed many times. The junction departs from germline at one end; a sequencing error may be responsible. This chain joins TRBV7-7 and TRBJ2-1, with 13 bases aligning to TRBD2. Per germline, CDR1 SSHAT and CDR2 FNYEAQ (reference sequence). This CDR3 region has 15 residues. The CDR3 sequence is CASSLGLAGFNEQFF. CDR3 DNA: TGTGCTAGCAGCCTGGGACTAGCGGGGTTCAATGAGCAGTTCTTC.

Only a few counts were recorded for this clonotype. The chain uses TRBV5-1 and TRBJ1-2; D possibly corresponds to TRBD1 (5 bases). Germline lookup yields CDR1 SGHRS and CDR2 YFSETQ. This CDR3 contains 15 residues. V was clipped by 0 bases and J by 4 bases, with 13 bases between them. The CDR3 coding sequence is TGCGCCAGCAGCTTGGGGGGCTCCAACCCCTATGGCTACACCTTC. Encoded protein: CASSLGGSNPYGYTF.

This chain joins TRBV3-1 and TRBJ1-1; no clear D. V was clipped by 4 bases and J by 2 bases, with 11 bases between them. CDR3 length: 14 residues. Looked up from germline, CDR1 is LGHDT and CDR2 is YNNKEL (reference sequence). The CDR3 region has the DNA TGTGCCAGCAGCCCCCCTTGGGGTAACACTGAAGCTTTCTTT. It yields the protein CASSPPWGNTEAFF.

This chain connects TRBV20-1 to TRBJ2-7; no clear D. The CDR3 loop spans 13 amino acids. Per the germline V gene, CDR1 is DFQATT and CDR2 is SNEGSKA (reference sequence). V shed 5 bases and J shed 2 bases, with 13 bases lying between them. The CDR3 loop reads CSAGAGRAYEQYF. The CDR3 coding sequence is TGCAGTGCTGGTGCCGGCAGAGCCTACGAGCAGTACTTC.

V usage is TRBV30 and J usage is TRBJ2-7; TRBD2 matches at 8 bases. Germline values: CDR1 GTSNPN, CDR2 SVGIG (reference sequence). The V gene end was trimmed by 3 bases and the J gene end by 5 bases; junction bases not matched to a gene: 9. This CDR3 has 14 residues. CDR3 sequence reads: CAWRASGSLDEQYF. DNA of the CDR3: TGTGCCTGGAGGGCCAGCGGGAGTCTCGACGAGCAGTACTTC. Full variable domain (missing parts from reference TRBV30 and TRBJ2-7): SQTIHQWPATLVQPVGSPLSLECTVEGTSNPNLYWYRQAAGRGLQLLFYSVGIGQISSEVPQNLSASRPQDRQFILSSKKLLLSDSGFYLCAWRASGSLDEQYFGPGTRLTVT.

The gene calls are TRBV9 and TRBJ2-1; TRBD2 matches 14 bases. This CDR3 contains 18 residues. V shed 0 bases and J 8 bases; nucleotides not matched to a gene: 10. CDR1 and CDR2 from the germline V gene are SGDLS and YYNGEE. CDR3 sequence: CASSVAPGGLAGGHEQFF. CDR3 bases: TGTGCCAGCAGCGTAGCTCCCGGAGGACTAGCGGGGGGACATGAGCAGTTCTTC.

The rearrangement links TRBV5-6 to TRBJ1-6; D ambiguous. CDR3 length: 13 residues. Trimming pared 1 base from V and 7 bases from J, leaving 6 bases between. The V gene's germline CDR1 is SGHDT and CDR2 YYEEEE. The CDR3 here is CASSLSPNSPLHF. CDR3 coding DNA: TGTGCCAGCAGCTTGAGCCCGAATTCACCCCTCCACTTT.

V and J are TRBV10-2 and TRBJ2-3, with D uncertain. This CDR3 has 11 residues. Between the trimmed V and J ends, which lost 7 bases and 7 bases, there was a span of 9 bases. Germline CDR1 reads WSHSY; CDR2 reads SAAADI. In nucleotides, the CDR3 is TGCGCCAGCAATCAGGCCAATACGCAGTATTTT. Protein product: CASNQANTQYF.

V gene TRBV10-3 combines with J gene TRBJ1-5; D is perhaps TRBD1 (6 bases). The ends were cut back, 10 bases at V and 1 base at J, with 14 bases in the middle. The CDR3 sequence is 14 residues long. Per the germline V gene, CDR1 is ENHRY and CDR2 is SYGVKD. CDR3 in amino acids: CATRGGPSNQPQHF. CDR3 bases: TGTGCCACCCGGGGGGGCCCCAGCAATCAGCCCCAGCATTTT.

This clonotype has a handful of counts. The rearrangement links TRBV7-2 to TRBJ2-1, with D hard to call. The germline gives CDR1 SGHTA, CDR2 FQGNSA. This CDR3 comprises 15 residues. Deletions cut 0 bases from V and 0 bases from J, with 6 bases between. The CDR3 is CASSLASFSYNEQFF. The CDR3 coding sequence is TGTGCCAGCAGCTTAGCTAGTTTCTCCTACAATGAGCAGTTCTTC.